The following is a T cell receptor (beta chain) sequence with its context. What it binds is unknown. Data came from immunoSEQ multiplex PCR; TCRdb stores just in-frame clones and leaves some out. This repertoire shows roughly 67,000 clones, roughly 81% found once; its top ten account for approximately 15%. This sample was included in a study of T cells in localized non-small cell lung cancer. Broader study findings: Longer overall survival was associated with a higher density of T cells in the blood. Across samples, adjacent lung featured a median approximately 60 of the top 100 tumor clones. One tumor region alone was sequenced, and heterogeneity therefore remains possible. The greatest T cell clonality was found in uninvolved adjacent lung (higher than in tumor).

V was trimmed by 4 bases and J by 0 bases, leaving 7 bases between them. The CDR3 spans 13 residues. In germline, CDR1 is SGHNT, CDR2 YYREEE (reference sequence). This specimen consisted of peripheral blood, obtained before any cancer treatment. This receptor was obtained from a female donor over 55 with stage I lung adenocarcinoma. The chain combines TRBV5-4 with TRBJ1-2; D unclear. The CDR3 nucleotides are TGTGCCAGCAGCAGGGAGGCTAACTATGGCTACACCTTC. Protein sequence: CASSREANYGYTF.